The 27 T cell receptor beta chains given below trace back to one sample, sequenced in a study of OX40 agonist ivuxolimab in advanced cancers. This table comes from immunoSEQ multiplex PCR, and its TCRdb copy is limited to in-frame clones, with some not included. The data contain some 83,000 clones, approximately 91% of them singletons. The source material was CD4+ or CD8+ T cells sorted from blood, sampled in a trial of the OX40 agonist ivuxolimab. All receptors derive from an adult with an advanced solid tumor such as melanoma, head and neck, liver or kidney cancer.

The chain's CDR3 is CASSEGSGDTEAFF. The CDR3 nucleotides read TGTGCCAGCAGTGAAGGCAGTGGAGACACTGAAGCTTTCTTT. This chain uses TRBV6-1 with TRBJ1-1; D remains ambiguous. Germline-derived CDR1 and CDR2 are MNHNS and SASEGT. This CDR3 region has 14 residues. V was cut by 1 base and J by 3 bases, with 9 bases left in between.

This CDR3 is CASSAWDRGNQPQHF. The CDR3 coding sequence is TGTGCCAGCAGCGCCTGGGACAGGGGGAATCAGCCCCAGCATTTT. This chain connects TRBV5-4 to TRBJ1-5; 11 bases agree with TRBD1. The CDR3 covers 15 residues. Germline V gives CDR1 SGHNT, CDR2 YYREEE (reference sequence). The trim removed 4 bases at V and 4 bases at J, leaving 4 bases unmatched.

The table lists this clone with a count of one. The same CDR3 can be traced to other DNA sequences in this sample. The chain uses TRBV5-4 and TRBJ2-1; D is perhaps TRBD1 (6 bases). The CDR3 consists of 15 residues. Trimming took 4 bases from V and 1 from J, leaving 12 bases between them. Germline loops: CDR1 SGHNT, CDR2 YYREEE (reference sequence). CDR3 protein: CASSPTGDSYNEQFF. The CDR3 DNA follows: TGTGCCAGCAGCCCGACAGGTGATTCCTACAATGAGCAGTTCTTC.

The V call is TRBV2, the J call TRBJ1-4; no definite D call. The CDR3 covers 11 residues. Trimming took 8 bases from V and 7 from J, leaving 8 bases between them. The germline gives CDR1 SNHLY, CDR2 FYNNEI. CDR3 sequence reads: CASQTVEKLFF. The CDR3 DNA sequence: TGTGCCAGCCAGACGGTTGAAAAACTGTTTTTT. Filled out from reference TRBV2 and TRBJ1-4, the complete variable domain reads EPEVTQTPSHQVTQMGQEVILRCVPISNHLYFYWYRQILGQKVEFLVSFYNNEISEKSEIFDDQFSVERPDGSNFTLKIRSTKLEDSAMYFCASQTVEKLFFGSGTQLSVL.

The chain couples TRBV7-2 to TRBJ2-1; 12 bases agree with TRBD1. Germline CDR1 and CDR2: SGHTA and FQGNSA. This CDR3 contains 15 residues. J lost 6 bases, V lost 3 bases, and 3 bases had no gene match. CDR3 DNA: TGTGCCAGCAGCTTGGGACAGGGGGCGCCCAATGAGCAGTTCTTC. It is translated as CASSLGQGAPNEQFF.

The rearrangement joins TRBV28 to TRBJ2-1; 9 nucleotides match TRBD1. V shed 6 bases and J 2 bases; nucleotides not matched to a gene: 11. Germline V gives CDR1 MDHEN, CDR2 SYDVKM. This CDR3 has 17 amino acids. The CDR3 here is CASRLGTGPLTYNEQFF. The DNA of the CDR3 is TGTGCCAGCAGACTCGGGACAGGGCCGTTAACCTACAATGAGCAGTTCTTC.

This clone was counted a single time. The chain joins TRBV18 to TRBJ2-3; D possibly corresponds to TRBD1 (6 bases). The V gene lost 1 base and the J gene lost 1 base, with 21 bases spanning the gap. Germline V lookup: CDR1 KGHSH, CDR2 LQKENI. CDR3 length: 19 residues. CDR3 nucleotides: TGTGCCAGCTCACCACAAATTGCCGTGGGCAGGGGAGGCACAGATACGCAGTATTTT. It translates to CASSPQIAVGRGGTDTQYF.

V and J are TRBV7-3 and TRBJ2-2, with 9 bases lining up with TRBD2. V lost 4 bases, J lost 5 bases, and 8 bases stayed unmatched. The germline V gene has CDR1 SGHTA and CDR2 FQGTGA. The CDR3 is made up of 16 amino acids. The CDR3 is CASSSLREGNTGELFF. The CDR3 DNA reads TGTGCCAGCAGCTCGTTGCGGGAGGGTAATACCGGGGAGCTGTTTTTT.

A single count supports this clone. This sequence joins TRBV5-1 and TRBJ2-7; D is unclear. This CDR3 is 16 amino acids long. Trimming stripped 0 bases from V and 0 bases from J, with 13 bases between. The V gene's germline CDR1 is SGHRS and CDR2 YFSETQ. For the CDR3, the DNA is TGCGCCAGCAGCTTGGGTCAGGATGAGAGCTCCTACGAGCAGTACTTC. This gives the protein CASSLGQDESSYEQYF.

The rearrangement uses TRBV7-8 and TRBJ2-6; D is undetermined. This CDR3 is 14 amino acids long. V lost 5 bases, J lost 0 bases, and 5 bases lay in between. Germline V gene lookup returns CDR1 SGHVS and CDR2 FQNEAQ. The CDR3 here is CASSLVSGANVLTF. CDR3 nucleotide sequence: TGTGCCAGCAGCCTCGTCTCTGGGGCCAACGTCCTGACTTTC.

As DNA, the CDR3 is TGCGCCAGCAAACTAGCAGTGAGCACAGATACGCAGTATTTT. Encoded protein: CASKLAVSTDTQYF. The chain joins TRBV5-1 to TRBJ2-3, with a weak D call TRBD2 (6 bases). The CDR3 spans 14 residues. Per germline, CDR1 SGHRS and CDR2 YFSETQ. V dropped 6 bases and J dropped 0 bases, with 11 bases sitting between them.

The rearrangement links TRBV6-5 to TRBJ2-7; D perhaps matches TRBD2 (7 bases). Germline-derived CDR1 and CDR2 are MNHEY and SVGAGI. Trimming stripped 6 bases from V and 9 bases from J, with 24 bases between. The CDR3 length is 15 residues. As DNA, the CDR3 is TGTGCCAGCAGGCCCACTCGGGGGGCCGCTACGCTGCAGTACTTC. This translates into CASRPTRGAATLQYF.

The V call is TRBV28, the J call TRBJ1-5; 9 bases map to TRBD1. The trim removed 8 bases at V and 7 bases at J, leaving 12 bases unmatched. Germline V gene lookup returns CDR1 MDHEN and CDR2 SYDVKM. CDR3 length: 15 residues. The CDR3 loop reads CASDPTGTGRQPQHF. CDR3 DNA: TGTGCCAGCGACCCCACCGGGACAGGGAGGCAGCCCCAGCATTTT.

The sample holds one count of this clone. V and J are TRBV7-2 and TRBJ2-1; 8 positions match TRBD2. The germline V gene has CDR1 SGHTA and CDR2 FQGNSA. CDR3 length: 15 amino acids. The J segment lost 7 bases and the V segment lost 3 bases, leaving 8 bases of the junction unmatched. The CDR3 here is CASSFRGLAPNEQFF. CDR3 coding DNA: TGTGCCAGCAGCTTTAGAGGACTAGCCCCGAATGAGCAGTTCTTC.

The rearrangement links TRBV2 to TRBJ2-1; TRBD2 agrees at 12 bases. This CDR3 has 15 residues. V lost 7 bases to trimming and J lost 6 bases; unmatched junction nucleotides: 7. The germline CDR1 and CDR2 sequences are SNHLY and FYNNEI. The CDR3 DNA is TGTGCCAGCACGGTGTGGACTAGCGGGACCAATGAGCAGTTCTTC. Its protein product is CASTVWTSGTNEQFF. The whole variable domain, filled in from reference TRBV2 and TRBJ2-1, reads EPEVTQTPSHQVTQMGQEVILRCVPISNHLYFYWYRQILGQKVEFLVSFYNNEISEKSEIFDDQFSVERPDGSNFTLKIRSTKLEDSAMYFCASTVWTSGTNEQFFGPGTRLTVL.

The chain combines TRBV2 with TRBJ1-2, with D perhaps TRBD1 (6 bases). Germline assignment: CDR1 SNHLY and CDR2 FYNNEI. Trimming stripped 4 bases from V and 0 bases from J, with 15 bases between. This CDR3 has 16 residues. As DNA, the CDR3 is TGTGCCAGCAGTGTTCTCAGGGGAACGGCTAACTATGGCTACACCTTC. Amino acids: CASSVLRGTANYGYTF.

CDR3 DNA sequence: TGTGCCAGCTTGACAGGGGGAGGGACTGGGGCCAACGTCCTGACTTTC. Its translation: CASLTGGGTGANVLTF. V gene TRBV28 combines with J gene TRBJ2-6, with 9 bases fitting TRBD1. V shed 8 bases, J shed 2 bases, and the junction held 7 bases outside the gene matches. From germline, CDR1 is MDHEN and CDR2 SYDVKM. The CDR3 loop spans 16 amino acids.

For the CDR3, the DNA is TGTGCCAGCAGCCCCTGGGGGGATACGCAGTATTTT. Translation gives CASSPWGDTQYF. The chain uses TRBV9 and TRBJ2-3; D assignment may be TRBD1 or TRBD2 (5 bases each). The CDR3 runs 12 residues. Deletions cut 4 bases from V and 6 bases from J, with 9 bases between. The germline V gene encodes CDR1 SGDLS and CDR2 YYNGEE.

Here the CDR3 reads CASRTGREQYF. In DNA, the CDR3 is TGTGCCAGCAGGACAGGGAGGGAGCAGTACTTC. This chain links TRBV6-5 with TRBJ2-7; perhaps TRBD1 as D (7 bases). The V gene's germline CDR1 is MNHEY and CDR2 SVGAGI. V was clipped by 6 bases and J by 7 bases, with 10 bases between them. The CDR3 has 11 amino acids.

The chain is built from TRBV2 and TRBJ1-3, with TRBD1 identical over 7 bases. V trimming: 8 bases; J trimming: 3 bases; junction bases outside the gene matches: 4. This CDR3 is 13 amino acids long. Germline CDR1 SNHLY, CDR2 FYNNEI. The CDR3 sequence: CASLRDSGNTIYF. Here the CDR3 DNA reads TGTGCCAGCCTCCGGGACAGTGGAAACACCATATATTTT. The whole variable domain, filled in from reference TRBV2 and TRBJ1-3, reads EPEVTQTPSHQVTQMGQEVILRCVPISNHLYFYWYRQILGQKVEFLVSFYNNEISEKSEIFDDQFSVERPDGSNFTLKIRSTKLEDSAMYFCASLRDSGNTIYFGEGSWLTVV.

The chain couples TRBV4-3 to TRBJ2-3; D could derive from TRBD1 or TRBD2 (6 bases each). CDR3 size: 17 residues. With 0 bases removed from V and 0 bases from J, the gap between germline ends came to 13 bases. Germline CDR1 is LGHNA and CDR2 is YSLEER. The CDR3 loop is CASSQDGGPASTDTQYF. CDR3 nucleotides: TGCGCCAGCAGCCAAGACGGGGGCCCTGCTAGCACAGATACGCAGTATTTT.

The chain combines TRBV6-7 with TRBJ2-2; 10 positions agree with TRBD2. TRBV6-7 is sorted into the ORF group, with uncertain function. The trim removed 2 bases at V and 3 bases at J, leaving 6 bases unmatched. The CDR3 has 17 residues. The CDR3 coding sequence is TGTGCCAGCAGTTACCCCCCGGGGACTAGCGACACCGGGGAGCTGTTTTTT. This gives the protein CASSYPPGTSDTGELFF.

V and J are TRBV5-1 and TRBJ2-1; 7 nucleotides line up with TRBD1. The germline V gene has CDR1 SGHRS and CDR2 YFSETQ. Trimming removed 3 bases from V and 7 bases from J; junction bases left unmatched: 10. CDR3 length equals 15 residues. The CDR3 loop reads CASSSGTANLNEQFF. DNA for the CDR3: TGCGCCAGCAGCTCCGGGACAGCTAATTTGAATGAGCAGTTCTTC.

V gene TRBV9 combines with J gene TRBJ2-1; 8 positions match TRBD2. Losses at the gene ends were 0 bases for V and 10 bases for J; bases not matched to a gene: 12. The V gene's germline CDR1 is SGDLS and CDR2 YYNGEE. The CDR3 consists of 16 residues. Written as DNA, the CDR3 is TGTGCCAGCAGCGTAGCTCTGACTAGCGTAATCAGCGAGCAGTTCTTC. Its protein is CASSVALTSVISEQFF.

The chain carries TRBV6-5 and TRBJ1-2; TRBD1 aligns across 9 bases. The CDR3 length is 15 residues. Germline lookup yields CDR1 MNHEY and CDR2 SVGAGI. Trimming cost V 5 bases and J 0 bases; bases outside gene matches: 4. CDR3 sequence: CASSPRTGANYGYTF. CDR3 nucleotides: TGTGCCAGCAGTCCAAGGACAGGGGCTAACTATGGCTACACCTTC.

V and J are TRBV25-1 and TRBJ2-5, with D possibly TRBD2 on 6 matching bases. This CDR3 is 15 amino acids long. With 2 bases removed from V and 1 base from J, the gap between germline ends came to 11 bases. Germline CDR1 and CDR2: MGHDK and SYGVNS. The CDR3 DNA reads TGTGCCAGCAGTGAAAGCGGGCGCTTCCAAGAGACCCAGTACTTC. Its translation is CASSESGRFQETQYF.

The V gene is TRBV28, the J gene TRBJ2-7; 10 nucleotides agree with TRBD1. This CDR3 region has 14 residues. Trimming cost V 3 bases and J 7 bases; bases outside gene matches: 6. CDR1 and CDR2 (germline): MDHEN, SYDVKM. The chain's CDR3 is CASSLTGGQWEQYF. CDR3 coding DNA: TGTGCCAGCAGTTTGACAGGGGGCCAGTGGGAGCAGTACTTC. Variable domain in full (rest from reference TRBV28 and TRBJ2-7): DVKVTQSSRYLVKRTGEKVFLECVQDMDHENMFWYRQDPGLGLRLIYFSYDVKMKEKGDIPEGYSVSREKKERFSLILESASTNQTSMYLCASSLTGGQWEQYFGPGTRLTVT.